This TCR beta chain was observed in a study of cytomegalovirus exposure and HLA in healthy donors. Broader study findings: High sensitivity and specificity were reportedly achieved when the classifier diagnosed cytomegalovirus status.

With 60 Vbeta and 13 Jbeta primers, the PCR was carried out. Profiling relied on immunoSEQ multiplex PCR, and the TCRdb table lists in-frame clones only, not all of them. The sample consists of around 150,000 clones, roughly 73% of them appearing once. Turning to this clone: Its antigen is unidentified.

Sequencing input: PBMCs. This receptor was taken from a male donor in good health and CMV-seronegative.

The CDR3: CASIRIPGTKETQYF. The CDR3 DNA is TGTGCCAGCATCAGAATCCCCGGGACTAAGGAGACCCAGTACTTC. The chain combines TRBV2 with TRBJ2-5; 7 bases agree with TRBD2. Germline CDR1 reads SNHLY; CDR2 reads FYNNEI. CDR3 length equals 15 residues. J lost 5 bases, V lost 7 bases, and 13 bases had no gene match.